The 4 T cell receptor beta chains given below trace back to one sample, sequenced in a study of OX40 agonist ivuxolimab in advanced cancers. Here immunoSEQ multiplex PCR was the method, and the copy in TCRdb shows in-frame clones only, minus some. The profile shows 50,000 to 70,000 clones, around four fifths of them singletons. The sequenced sample was CD4+ or CD8+ T cells sorted from blood, obtained in a trial of the OX40 agonist ivuxolimab. These receptors all stem from an adult with an advanced solid tumor such as melanoma, head and neck, liver or kidney cancer.

This chain connects TRBV15 to TRBJ2-1; D remains unclear. The CDR3 is made up of 15 amino acids. Trimming removed 5 bases from V and 7 bases from J, with 18 bases in between. Germline CDR1 is LNHNV and CDR2 is YYDKDF (reference sequence). The DNA for the CDR3 is TGTGCCACCAGCCGTGAGGACGGTCGACATAATGAGCAGTTCTTC. Protein product: CATSREDGRHNEQFF.

The V call is TRBV4-3, the J call TRBJ2-4, with 7 nucleotides matching TRBD1. This CDR3 region has 15 residues. The germline CDR1 and CDR2 sequences are LGHNA and YSLEER. The V gene end was trimmed by 0 bases and the J gene end by 9 bases; junction bases not matched to a gene: 8. Written as DNA, the CDR3 is TGCGCCAGCAGCCAAGAAGGGGACAGCGGTTCCATTCAGTACTTC. As protein: CASSQEGDSGSIQYF.

The chain links TRBV9 to TRBJ2-7; D call uncertain. V was clipped by 3 bases and J by 2 bases, with 9 bases between them. The CDR3 runs 13 residues. Germline CDR1 SGDLS, CDR2 YYNGEE. This CDR3 reads CASSDDLTYEQYF. Written as DNA, the CDR3 is TGTGCCAGCAGCGACGACCTTACCTACGAGCAGTACTTC.

The chain carries TRBV7-2 and TRBJ2-1, with 8 bases aligning to TRBD2. CDR3 size: 14 residues. V was pared by 1 base and J by 5 bases, with 1 base of the junction left unmatched. The germline gives CDR1 SGHTA, CDR2 FQGNSA. CDR3 nucleotides: TGTGCCAGCAGCTTAGGACTAGCGCACAATGAGCAGTTCTTC. Translated, it gives CASSLGLAHNEQFF.